This entry features one T cell receptor beta chain sequence. Its antigen remains unidentified. Repertoires were generated with immunoSEQ multiplex PCR, while TCRdb's copy carries only in-frame clones and drops some. The repertoire holds some 140,000 clones, with around 90% as singletons. This specimen comes from a study of T cell responses to AZD1222 COVID-19 vaccine. Study results and caveats: Two AZD1222 doses significantly raised spike-specific TCR breadth and depth over controls. Clonal diversity was possibly underestimated, and the donors were mostly white British, with more females. The study reported that nearly half of spike-specific TCRs target unmutated variant regions. Recipients of AZD1222 seropositive at baseline numbered only 5 to 7.

The sequencing here drew on peripheral blood, taken on day 0 of AZD1222 vaccination. This TCR came from an adult in good health.

CDR3 nucleotide sequence: TGTGCCAGCAGCCCAGGAGTAGCGGGAGGGGAGCAGTACTTC. Protein product: CASSPGVAGGEQYF. The chain is built from TRBV3-1 (or the pseudogene TRBV3-2) and TRBJ2-7; 11 nucleotides line up with TRBD2. In germline, CDR1 is LGHDT, CDR2 YNNKEL (reference sequence). CDR3 length: 14 amino acids. Unmatched junction bases numbered 6, after V lost 4 bases and J lost 7 bases.